Shown below are 29 T cell receptor beta chains from a single sample sequenced in a study of PD-1 blockade in classical Hodgkin lymphoma. The data were produced by immunoSEQ multiplex PCR, yet TCRdb's version contains in-frame clones alone and is incomplete. In the table there are around 19,000 clones, nearly 80% of which are singletons. Specified time point: cycle 4 day 1 (C4D1), after less than 7 weeks of nivolumab. Relapse was seen in all patients after autologous stem cell transplantation, and brentuximab vedotin exposure was variable. This material consisted of peripheral blood mononuclear cells (PBMCs), taken before the fourth cycle of nivolumab. These receptors originate from a human donor with classical Hodgkin lymphoma.

This chain uses TRBV5-5 with TRBJ1-1; a weak D match, TRBD1 (6 bases). The germline V gene has CDR1 SGHKS and CDR2 YYEKEE (reference sequence). CDR3 length equals 12 residues. V lost 4 bases to trimming and J lost 10 bases, with 14 bases between them. CDR3 region: CASSLRGGAAFF. CDR3 in DNA: TGTGCCAGCAGCCTTCGAGGGGGGGCAGCTTTCTTT.

The chain links TRBV7-6 to TRBJ1-5; perhaps TRBD1 as D (6 bases). Germline CDR1 and CDR2: SGHVS and FNYEAQ. This CDR3 has 13 residues. V lost 1 base and J 8 bases, leaving 9 bases between the germline ends. The CDR3 DNA follows: TGTGCCAGCAGCTTAGGGGGGCTGGAGCCCCAGCATTTT. Its translation: CASSLGGLEPQHF.

The chain employs TRBV19 and TRBJ2-7; 11 bases align to TRBD2. J lost 7 bases, V lost 5 bases, and 13 bases had no gene match. CDR1 is LNHDA and CDR2 is SQIVND in the germline V gene (reference sequence). This CDR3 has 16 amino acids. The CDR3 bases are TGTGCCAGTAGTTCTTTAGGTGCACTAGCGGGAGATGAGCAGTACTTC. It translates to CASSSLGALAGDEQYF.

The chain is built from TRBV29-1 and TRBJ2-2; D is uncertain. Germline lookup yields CDR1 SQVTM and CDR2 ANQGSEA. The V end was cut by 4 bases, the J end by 5 bases, with 8 bases between. There are 12 residues in the CDR3. This chain's CDR3 is CSVVAGTGELFF. The CDR3 DNA reads as TGCAGCGTTGTTGCCGGGACCGGGGAGCTGTTTTTT.

This clone was observed a single time. CDR3 in amino acids: CATSRDASWGLRGGETQYF. For the CDR3, the DNA is TGTGCCACCAGCAGAGACGCATCGTGGGGACTACGGGGGGGAGAGACCCAGTACTTC. The rearrangement links TRBV15 to TRBJ2-5; TRBD2 aligns across 8 bases. The CDR3 sequence is 19 residues long. With V trimmed by 0 bases and J by 4 bases, 16 bases remained unmatched. The V gene's germline CDR1 is LNHNV and CDR2 YYDKDF (reference sequence).

The chain employs TRBV28 and TRBJ1-2; a possible D gene is TRBD1 (5 bases). Germline V CDR1 and CDR2: MDHEN, SYDVKM. Trimming removed 3 bases from V and 8 bases from J, with 13 bases in between. The CDR3 spans 13 residues. The CDR3 coding sequence is TGTGCCAGCAGTTTGGGCAGGGATTCGGGCTACACCTTC. Translated: CASSLGRDSGYTF.

This rearrangement joins TRBV29-1 to TRBJ2-3; D is possibly TRBD1 (6 bases). Between the trimmed V and J ends, which lost 2 bases and 3 bases, there was a span of 9 bases. The CDR3 length is 13 residues. The germline V gene encodes CDR1 SQVTM and CDR2 ANQGSEA. CDR3 protein: CSVESQGTDTQYF. CDR3 DNA: TGCAGCGTTGAATCCCAGGGGACAGATACGCAGTATTTT.

V gene TRBV6-1 combines with J gene TRBJ2-3; perhaps TRBD1 as D (5 bases). CDR3 length: 13 residues. V dropped 6 bases and J dropped 8 bases, with 15 bases sitting between them. Germline loops: CDR1 MNHNS, CDR2 SASEGT. The chain's CDR3 is CASSLGGAGTQYF. The CDR3 DNA sequence: TGTGCCAGCAGCCTGGGTGGGGCCGGTACGCAGTATTTT.

The chain recombines TRBV27 with TRBJ2-1; 13 bases align to TRBD2. Germline lookup yields CDR1 MNHEY and CDR2 SMNVEV (reference sequence). V dropped 6 bases and J dropped 14; count of bases not matched to a gene: 19. CDR3 size: 17 residues. The CDR3 reads CASSRGMGLAGSADKFF. The CDR3 coding sequence is TGTGCCAGCAGCAGAGGAATGGGACTAGCGGGATCGGCCGACAAGTTCTTC.

The chain is built from TRBV5-4 and TRBJ2-2; a possible D gene is TRBD2 (6 bases). Germline CDR1 SGHNT, CDR2 YYREEE (reference sequence). This CDR3 contains 16 residues. Trimming removed 0 bases at V and 3 bases at J, with 12 bases between. CDR3 residues: CASSLGGVYDTGELFF. Here the CDR3 DNA reads TGTGCCAGCAGCTTGGGGGGGGTTTATGACACCGGGGAGCTGTTTTTT.

V gene TRBV9 combines with J gene TRBJ2-2; D possibly uses TRBD1 or TRBD2 (5 bases each). Trimming took 0 bases from V and 6 from J, leaving 9 bases between them. CDR1 and CDR2 from the germline V gene are SGDLS and YYNGEE. The CDR3 is made up of 14 amino acids. The CDR3 nucleotides read TGTGCCAGCAGCGTAGGGGGGTTTCCCGGGGAGCTGTTTTTT. Residues: CASSVGGFPGELFF.

Turning to this clone: In the same sample, other DNA sequences code for this CDR3. The chain is built from TRBV4-2 and TRBJ1-1; 10 bases align to TRBD1. With V trimmed by 1 base and J by 5 bases, 4 bases remained unmatched. The CDR3 has 15 residues. The germline CDR1 and CDR2 sequences are LGHNA and YNFKEQ. CDR3 sequence: CASSQARTGGTEAFF. The CDR3 DNA is TGTGCCAGCAGCCAAGCTAGGACAGGGGGGACTGAAGCTTTCTTT.

As for this clone: The sample holds other DNA sequences that translate to the same CDR3. The V call is TRBV7-8, the J call TRBJ1-6; 8 nucleotides match TRBD1. There are 15 residues in the CDR3. Germline CDR1 reads SGHVS; CDR2 reads FQNEAQ. After removal of 9 bases from V and 13 bases from J, the junction contained 17 bases not matched to a gene. In nucleotides, the CDR3 is TGTGCCAGTAGCGCCCGACAGGGGCCACGCATCCCCCTCCACTTT. Translating gives CASSARQGPRIPLHF.

V gene TRBV5-1 combines with J gene TRBJ2-1; TRBD1 matches at 11 bases. From germline, CDR1 is SGHRS and CDR2 YFSETQ. After removal of 2 bases from V and 8 bases from J, the junction contained 6 bases not matched to a gene. The CDR3 sequence is 15 residues long. CDR3 sequence (DNA): TGCGCCAGCAGCTTAGGACAGGGGGCATGGTATGAGCAGTTCTTC. Residues: CASSLGQGAWYEQFF.

This rearrangement joins TRBV28 to TRBJ2-2; 15 bases align to TRBD2. The V segment lost 5 bases and the J segment 6 bases; nucleotides outside the gene matches: 1. The CDR3 totals 15 residues. Germline V CDR1 and CDR2: MDHEN, SYDVKM. CDR3 nucleotide sequence: TGTGCCAGCAGTCGGACTAGCGGGAGGGCCGGGGAGCTGTTTTTT. It codes for CASSRTSGRAGELFF.

The V and J genes are TRBV2 and TRBJ2-5; D is ambiguous. Germline CDR1 and CDR2: SNHLY and FYNNEI. V dropped 5 bases and J dropped 5 bases, with 12 bases sitting between them. This CDR3 has 13 amino acids. The CDR3 DNA is TGTGCCAGCAGTCAGAACGGCCTGGAGACCCAGTACTTC. It is translated as CASSQNGLETQYF.

The genes are TRBV19 and TRBJ2-7; 7 positions match TRBD1. Trimming removed 6 bases from V and 2 bases from J; junction bases left unmatched: 4. The CDR3 totals 13 residues. Germline V gene data show CDR1 as LNHDA and CDR2 as SQIVND (reference sequence). The CDR3 protein is CASRRGQAYEQYF. The CDR3 DNA reads TGTGCCAGTAGGCGAGGACAGGCCTACGAGCAGTACTTC.

The chain is built from TRBV4-2 and TRBJ1-1; a weak D match, TRBD1 (5 bases). Trimming took off 1 base at V and 1 base at J, with 13 bases between the two ends. The CDR3 loop spans 16 amino acids. The germline V gene encodes CDR1 LGHNA and CDR2 YNFKEQ. The DNA for the CDR3 is TGTGCCAGCAGCCAAGCGTGGGGAGGGGCGAACACTGAAGCTTTCTTT. As protein: CASSQAWGGANTEAFF.

The chain combines TRBV2 with TRBJ2-5, with 7 bases fitting TRBD1. Germline V gene lookup returns CDR1 SNHLY and CDR2 FYNNEI. CDR3 size: 12 residues. The V segment lost 6 bases and the J segment 10 bases; nucleotides outside the gene matches: 8. The CDR3 region is CASRDDRDGQYF. CDR3 nucleotides: TGTGCCAGCAGGGACGACAGGGATGGCCAGTACTTC.

The chain joins TRBV29-1 to TRBJ2-7; D not certain. This CDR3 is 13 amino acids long. Germline CDR1 and CDR2: SQVTM and ANQGSEA. Deletions cut 5 bases from V and 2 bases from J, with 13 bases between. The CDR3 region has the DNA TGCAGCGTTACCCCTGACTCCACCTACGAGCAGTACTTC. This translates into CSVTPDSTYEQYF.

The chain combines TRBV4-3 with TRBJ1-4, with D perhaps TRBD1 (5 bases). Per germline, CDR1 LGHNA and CDR2 YSLEER. The CDR3 is 15 residues long. The ends were cut back, 0 bases at V and 7 bases at J, with 12 bases in the middle. Here the CDR3 DNA reads TGCGCCAGCAGCCAAGATAGGAGGGACGGTGAAAAACTGTTTTTT. It specifies CASSQDRRDGEKLFF.

The rearrangement uses TRBV6-5 and TRBJ1-3; D might be TRBD1 (5 bases). The CDR3 runs 12 residues. Per germline, CDR1 MNHEY and CDR2 SVGAGI. The V end lost 8 bases, the J end lost 2 bases, and 7 bases lay between the germline ends. The CDR3 loop is CASWGAGNTIYF. CDR3 nucleotides: TGTGCCAGCTGGGGGGCTGGAAACACCATATATTTT.

This chain uses TRBV19 with TRBJ2-3, with D possibly being TRBD2 (5 bases). The CDR3 covers 16 residues. V lost 3 bases, J lost 3 bases, and 16 bases lay in between. CDR1 is LNHDA, CDR2 SQIVND, per germline (reference sequence). CDR3 in DNA: TGTGCCAGTAGTATTAGGTCCGAGACGGGGACAGATACGCAGTATTTT. Its translation is CASSIRSETGTDTQYF.

This clone is a singleton in its sample. The chain couples TRBV27 to TRBJ2-5; D is unresolved. The CDR3 length is 13 residues. Trimming took off 6 bases at V and 5 bases at J, with 13 bases between the two ends. The germline V gene has CDR1 MNHEY and CDR2 SMNVEV (reference sequence). The chain's CDR3 is CASSSLYTETQYF. The CDR3 DNA follows: TGTGCCAGCAGCTCTCTTTATACGGAGACCCAGTACTTC.

CDR3: CASSFRGLSSYEQYF. The CDR3 region has the DNA TGTGCCAGCAGCTTCAGAGGGCTCAGCTCCTACGAGCAGTACTTC. The chain employs TRBV13 and TRBJ2-7, with D possibly TRBD2 on 5 matching bases. The CDR3 consists of 15 residues. Trimming removed 3 bases from V and 0 bases from J, with 12 bases in between. Germline-derived CDR1 and CDR2 are PRHDT and FYEKMQ (reference sequence).

The genes are TRBV7-6 and TRBJ2-5, with D possibly matching TRBD2 (7 bases). The germline gives CDR1 SGHVS, CDR2 FNYEAQ. With 5 bases removed from V and 4 bases from J, the gap between germline ends came to 8 bases. CDR3 length equals 12 residues. In DNA, the CDR3 is TGTGCCAGCAGCAGGGGGGGAGAGACCCAGTACTTC. Translation gives CASSRGGETQYF.

The chain is built from TRBV18 and TRBJ1-5; 11 nucleotides align to TRBD1. The junction had 8 bases not matched to a gene; V was cut back by 5 bases and J by 2 bases. CDR1 is KGHSH, CDR2 LQKENI, per germline. CDR3 length: 17 residues. The DNA of the CDR3 is TGTGCCAGCTCAATCTCCGGGACAGGGGGTCGCAATCAGCCCCAGCATTTT. Protein sequence: CASSISGTGGRNQPQHF. Supplemented by reference TRBV18 and TRBJ1-5, the full variable domain reads NAGVMQNPRHLVRRRGQEARLRCSPMKGHSHVYWYRQLPEEGLKFMVYLQKENIIDESGMPKERFSAEFPKEGPSILRIQQVVRGDSAAYFCASSISGTGGRNQPQHFGDGTRLSIL.

This sequence joins TRBV21-1 and TRBJ2-7; TRBD2 reflects the table's D call only, with no check against the DNA. TRBV21-1 represents a pseudogene. The length of the CDR3 is 16 residues. The CDR3 loop reads CASSLRTSGRANEQYF. The CDR3, as DNA: TGTGCCAGCAGCCTACGGACTAGCGGGAGGGCCAACGAGCAGTACTTC.

The genes are TRBV6-5 and TRBJ2-5, with TRBD2 as a possible D gene (6 bases). The germline CDR1 and CDR2 sequences are MNHEY and SVGAGI. The V end was cut by 2 bases, the J end by 2 bases, with 6 bases between. This CDR3 contains 13 residues. CDR3 bases: TGTGCCAGCAGTTACGGAGGGCAAGAGACCCAGTACTTC. It translates to CASSYGGQETQYF.